The rows below give T cell receptor beta chains drawn from one sample of a study of cytomegalovirus exposure and HLA in healthy donors. TCRdb keeps only in-frame clones here, not all; method: immunoSEQ multiplex PCR. The sample holds about 130,000 clones; approximately 84% are singletons and the top ten take about 1.7%. Sequenced: PBMCs. These receptors all stem from a woman aged 40 to 49 in good health and CMV-seronegative. The conserved cysteine and the conserved F or W are not part of the CDR3 here.

TRBV9 ASSVAAVGANGLT
TRBV6-5 ASSAGGGEGGYT
TRBV6-1 ASSQPQGSAYEQY
TRBV14 ASSQITGTQYNEQF
TRBV18 ASSPGTGRNEQF
TRBV28 ASRARYNEQF
TRBV7-2 ASSDIARNQPQH
TRBV4-1 ASSQDRGAGGYEQY
TRBV7-2 ASSQGQGYGYT
TRBV9 ASSVEGQVDNEQF
TRBV7-9 ASSFSQGGEKLF
TRBV23-1 ASRSTQYYEQY
TRBV4-2 ASSQDSQRLAVYNEQF
TRBV30 AWSVEGLAGNTIY